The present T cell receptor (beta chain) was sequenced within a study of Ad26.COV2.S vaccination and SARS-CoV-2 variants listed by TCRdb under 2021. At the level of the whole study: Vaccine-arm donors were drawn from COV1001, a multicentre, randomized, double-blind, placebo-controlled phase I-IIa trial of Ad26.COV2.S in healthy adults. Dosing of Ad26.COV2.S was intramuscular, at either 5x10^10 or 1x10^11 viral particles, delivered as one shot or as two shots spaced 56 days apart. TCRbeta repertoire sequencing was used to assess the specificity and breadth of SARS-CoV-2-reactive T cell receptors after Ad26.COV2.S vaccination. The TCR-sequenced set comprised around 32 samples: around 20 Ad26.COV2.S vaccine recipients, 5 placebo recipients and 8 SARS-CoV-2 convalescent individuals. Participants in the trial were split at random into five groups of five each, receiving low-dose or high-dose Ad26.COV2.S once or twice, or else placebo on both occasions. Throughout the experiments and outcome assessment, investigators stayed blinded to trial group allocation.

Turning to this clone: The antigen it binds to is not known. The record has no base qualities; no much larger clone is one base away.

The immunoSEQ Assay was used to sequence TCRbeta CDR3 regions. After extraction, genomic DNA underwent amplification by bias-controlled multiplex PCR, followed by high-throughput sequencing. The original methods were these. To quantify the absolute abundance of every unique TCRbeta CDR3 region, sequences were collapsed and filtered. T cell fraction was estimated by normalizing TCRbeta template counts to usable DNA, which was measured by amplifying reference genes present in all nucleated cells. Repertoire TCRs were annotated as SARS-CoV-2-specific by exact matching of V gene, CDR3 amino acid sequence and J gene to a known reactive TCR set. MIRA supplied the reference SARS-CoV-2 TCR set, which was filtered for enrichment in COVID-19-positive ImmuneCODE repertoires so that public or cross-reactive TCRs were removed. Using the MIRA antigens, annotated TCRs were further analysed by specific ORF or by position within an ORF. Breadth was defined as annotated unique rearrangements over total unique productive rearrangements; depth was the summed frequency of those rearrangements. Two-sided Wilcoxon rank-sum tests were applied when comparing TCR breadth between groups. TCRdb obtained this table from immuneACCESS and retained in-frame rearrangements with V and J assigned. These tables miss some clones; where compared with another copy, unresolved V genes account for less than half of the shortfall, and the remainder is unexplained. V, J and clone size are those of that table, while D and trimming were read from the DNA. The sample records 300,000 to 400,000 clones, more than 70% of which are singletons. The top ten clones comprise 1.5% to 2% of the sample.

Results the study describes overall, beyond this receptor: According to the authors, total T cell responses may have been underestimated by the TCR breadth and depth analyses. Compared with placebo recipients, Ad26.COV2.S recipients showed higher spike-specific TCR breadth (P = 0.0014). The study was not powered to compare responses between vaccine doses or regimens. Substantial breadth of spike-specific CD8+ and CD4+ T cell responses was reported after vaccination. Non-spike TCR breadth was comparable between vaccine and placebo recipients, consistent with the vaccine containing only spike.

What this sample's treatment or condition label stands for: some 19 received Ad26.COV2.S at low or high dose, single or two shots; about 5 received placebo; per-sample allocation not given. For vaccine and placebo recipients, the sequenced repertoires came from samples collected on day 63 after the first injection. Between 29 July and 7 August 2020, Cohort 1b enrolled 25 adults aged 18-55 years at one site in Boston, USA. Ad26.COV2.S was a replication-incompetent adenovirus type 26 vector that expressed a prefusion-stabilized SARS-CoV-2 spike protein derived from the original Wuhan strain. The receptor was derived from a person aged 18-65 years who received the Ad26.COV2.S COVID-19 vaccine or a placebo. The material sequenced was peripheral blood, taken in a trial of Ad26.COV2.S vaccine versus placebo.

The CDR3 sequence is CASSQLGVGEQFF. Here is the DNA: TGTGCCAGCAGCCAATTAGGCGTAGGTGAGCAGTTCTTC. The V and J segments used are TRBV3-1 (or the pseudogene TRBV3-2) and TRBJ2-1, with an unclear D gene assignment. V loses 2 bases, J loses 9 bases, and the germline ends lie 11 bases apart. The CDR3 starts with the cysteine, ends with the phenylalanine, and has 13 residues. The only DNA kept is the CDR3, 39 bases in frame from the first base. CDR1 and CDR2 are read off the germline V gene (reference sequence) as LGHDT and YNNKEL.